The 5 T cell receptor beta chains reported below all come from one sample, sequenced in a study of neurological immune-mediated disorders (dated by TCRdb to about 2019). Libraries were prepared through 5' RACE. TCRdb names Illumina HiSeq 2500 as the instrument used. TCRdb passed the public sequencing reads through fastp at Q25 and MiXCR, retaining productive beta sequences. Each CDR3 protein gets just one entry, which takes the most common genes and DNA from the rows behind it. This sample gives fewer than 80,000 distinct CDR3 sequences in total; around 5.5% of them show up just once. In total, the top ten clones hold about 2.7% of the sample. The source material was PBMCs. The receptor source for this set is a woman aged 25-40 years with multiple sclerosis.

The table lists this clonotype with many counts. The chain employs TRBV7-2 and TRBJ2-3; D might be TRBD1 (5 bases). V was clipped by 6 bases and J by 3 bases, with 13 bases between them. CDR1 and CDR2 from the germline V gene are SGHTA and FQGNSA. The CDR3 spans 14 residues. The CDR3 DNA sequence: TGTGCCAGCAGGTTGACAGCCGGGACAGATACGCAGTATTTT. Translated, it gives CASRLTAGTDTQYF.

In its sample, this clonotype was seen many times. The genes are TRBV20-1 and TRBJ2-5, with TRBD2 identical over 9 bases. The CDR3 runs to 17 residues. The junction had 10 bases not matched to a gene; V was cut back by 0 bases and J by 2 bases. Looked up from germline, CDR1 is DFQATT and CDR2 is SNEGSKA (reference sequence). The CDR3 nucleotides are TGCAGTGCTAGAGATGTGCTAGCGGGGACGACTCAAGAGACCCAGTACTTC. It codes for CSARDVLAGTTQETQYF.

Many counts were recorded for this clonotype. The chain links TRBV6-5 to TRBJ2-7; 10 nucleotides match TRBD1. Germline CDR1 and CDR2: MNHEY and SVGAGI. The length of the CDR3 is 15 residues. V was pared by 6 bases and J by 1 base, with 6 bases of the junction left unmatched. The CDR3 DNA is TGTGCCAGCAGCCCCGGACAGGGGGTATCCTACGAGCAGTACTTC. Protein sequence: CASSPGQGVSYEQYF.

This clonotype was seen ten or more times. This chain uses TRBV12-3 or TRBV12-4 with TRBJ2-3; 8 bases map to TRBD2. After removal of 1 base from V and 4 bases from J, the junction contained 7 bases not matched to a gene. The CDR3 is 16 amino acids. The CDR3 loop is CASSLGPAGGADTQYF. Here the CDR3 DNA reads TGTGCCAGCAGTTTAGGTCCCGCGGGGGGCGCAGATACGCAGTATTTT.

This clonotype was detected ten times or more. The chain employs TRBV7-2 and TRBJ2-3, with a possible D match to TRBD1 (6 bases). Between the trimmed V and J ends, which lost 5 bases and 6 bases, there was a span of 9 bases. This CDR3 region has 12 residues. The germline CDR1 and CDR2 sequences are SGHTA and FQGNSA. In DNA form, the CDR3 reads TGTGCCAGCAGCCCCGACAGGGATACGCAGTATTTT. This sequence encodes CASSPDRDTQYF.